The 27 T cell receptor beta chains in this list originate from one sample, sequenced in a study of beta chain features in type 1 diabetes. Every bit of the isolated RNA underwent reverse transcription, so sequencing read expressed TCRB transcripts. Produced via immunoSEQ multiplex PCR; TCRdb's table is partial and in-frame only. This table has hundreds of thousands of clones, about 14% appearing once. The sequenced sample consisted of naive CD4+ T cells from blood. The receptors originated from a young man in good health.

This clone occurred a few times. The V and J genes are TRBV15 and TRBJ2-3, with TRBD1 matching 9 bases. V shed 0 bases and J 6 bases; nucleotides not matched to a gene: 16. CDR1 is LNHNV and CDR2 is YYDKDF in the germline V gene (reference sequence). The CDR3 runs 19 residues. This CDR3 is CATSRDFVPITGGADTQYF. In DNA, the CDR3 is TGTGCCACCAGCAGAGATTTCGTTCCGATAACAGGGGGCGCGGATACGCAGTATTTT.

As regards this clone: Other nucleotide sequences in the sample specify the same CDR3. The chain uses TRBV4-3 and TRBJ1-1; D gene ambiguous. Per the germline V gene, CDR1 is LGHNA and CDR2 is YSLEER. This CDR3 contains 13 residues. V lost 0 bases and J 4 bases, leaving 6 bases between the germline ends. The DNA for the CDR3 is TGCGCCAGCAGCCAAGAGGGTGGCACTGAAGCTTTCTTT. Its translation is CASSQEGGTEAFF.

The V call is TRBV7-3, the J call TRBJ2-4; D is uncertain. The germline gives CDR1 SGHTA, CDR2 FQGTGA. The CDR3 contains 12 residues. The ends were cut back, 5 bases at V and 11 bases at J, with 13 bases in the middle. This chain's CDR3 is CASSPDRVVQYF. The CDR3 DNA is TGTGCCAGCAGCCCCGACCGTGTCGTTCAGTACTTC. The variable domain in full, with the rest retrieved from reference TRBV7-3 and TRBJ2-4, is GAGVSQTPSNKVTEKGKYVELRCDPISGHTALYWYRQSLGQGPEFLIYFQGTGAADDSGLPNDRFFAVRPEGSVSTLKIQRTERGDSAVYLCASSPDRVVQYFGAGTRLSVL.

This clone was picked up a small number of times. The CDR3, as DNA: TGCGCCAGCAGCCAAGAAGCAGGCCGCAGGGCCGGCACTGAAGCTTTCTTT. Protein sequence: CASSQEAGRRAGTEAFF. The rearrangement joins TRBV4-1 to TRBJ1-1; TRBD1 might be the D (5 bases). V lost 0 bases and J 4 bases, leaving 18 bases between the germline ends. The CDR3 extends over 17 amino acids. Germline CDR1 reads MGHRA; CDR2 reads YSYEKL.

The rearrangement links TRBV7-3 to TRBJ2-2; a possible D gene is TRBD1 (5 bases). Between the trimmed V and J ends, which lost 3 bases and 4 bases, there was a span of 9 bases. Germline-derived CDR1 and CDR2 are SGHTA and FQGTGA. The CDR3 is 14 amino acids. The CDR3 DNA follows: TGTGCCAGCAGCTTGCAGGGTAGCACCGGGGAGCTGTTTTTT. This encodes CASSLQGSTGELFF.

The chain joins TRBV7-9 to TRBJ1-4; no clear D. CDR3 length: 11 amino acids. V shed 8 bases and J shed 4 bases, with 5 bases lying between them. Germline loops: CDR1 SEHNR, CDR2 FQNEAQ (reference sequence). In nucleotides, the CDR3 is TGTGCCAGCGGATTTAATGAAAAACTGTTTTTT. Amino acid sequence: CASGFNEKLFF.

The table lists this clone with a few counts. The chain uses TRBV11-1 and TRBJ2-3; maybe TRBD2 (6 bases). Trimming left V 6 bases short and J 9 bases short, with 13 bases between. The length of the CDR3 is 12 residues. CDR1 and CDR2 from the germline V gene are SGHAT and FQDESV (reference sequence). CDR3: CASRFSGATQYF. The CDR3 bases are TGTGCCAGCAGATTTAGCGGCGCAACGCAGTATTTT. Complete variable domain (other parts from reference TRBV11-1 and TRBJ2-3): EAEVAQSPRYKITEKSQAVAFWCDPISGHATLYWYRQILGQGPELLVQFQDESVVDDSQLPKDRFSAERLKGVDSTLKIQPAELGDSAMYLCASRFSGATQYFGPGTRLTVL.

The V and J genes are TRBV4-1 and TRBJ2-5; possibly TRBD1 or TRBD2 for D (7 bases each). Germline lookup yields CDR1 MGHRA and CDR2 YSYEKL. The CDR3 sequence is 16 residues long. The V gene lost 3 bases and the J gene lost 2 bases, with 16 bases spanning the gap. DNA for the CDR3: TGCGCCAGCAGCCACCCCCGAGCGGGACAGCAAGAGACCCAGTACTTC. This sequence encodes CASSHPRAGQQETQYF.

This clone was recorded a few times. The V gene is TRBV7-9, the J gene TRBJ2-7; 7 bases are shared with TRBD2. Germline V gene lookup returns CDR1 SEHNR and CDR2 FQNEAQ (reference sequence). V lost 4 bases, J lost 0 bases, and 9 bases stayed unmatched. The CDR3 spans 16 residues. CDR3 in amino acids: CASSSEAGRSSYEQYF. Here the CDR3 DNA reads TGTGCCAGCAGCTCCGAAGCGGGGAGGAGCTCCTACGAGCAGTACTTC.

This clone was seen a few times. The rearrangement links TRBV7-3 to TRBJ1-3; D ambiguous. Germline V gives CDR1 SGHTA, CDR2 FQGTGA. The CDR3 consists of 14 residues. V lost 4 bases and J lost 0, with 7 bases in between. This CDR3 is CASSSGPSGNTIYF. The DNA for the CDR3 is TGTGCCAGCAGCTCCGGGCCCTCTGGAAACACCATATATTTT.

A few counts support this clone. The J gene is TRBJ2-1, the V gene TRBV5-1; D remains unclear. From germline, CDR1 is SGHRS and CDR2 YFSETQ. The CDR3 loop spans 13 amino acids. The V end lost 0 bases, the J end lost 3 bases, and 4 bases lay between the germline ends. The CDR3 DNA is TGCGCCAGCAGCTTGGTCTACTACAATGAGCAGTTCTTC. Its translation is CASSLVYYNEQFF.

This clone appeared a few times. V and J are TRBV4-1 and TRBJ2-5; 14 nucleotides agree with TRBD2. This CDR3 region has 19 residues. Germline V gene sequence: CDR1 MGHRA, CDR2 YSYEKL. V dropped 0 bases and J dropped 4; count of bases not matched to a gene: 10. CDR3: CASSQDKTSGRAFRETQYF. The DNA of the CDR3 is TGCGCCAGCAGCCAAGATAAGACTAGCGGGAGGGCCTTTAGAGAGACCCAGTACTTC.

The rearrangement joins TRBV25-1 to TRBJ2-4, with D perhaps matching TRBD1 (5 bases). V shed 4 bases and J shed 0 bases, with 10 bases lying between them. This CDR3 is 15 amino acids long. Germline lookup yields CDR1 MGHDK and CDR2 SYGVNS. CDR3 in DNA: TGTGCCAGCAGTGTAGGGGATAGAGCCAAAAACATTCAGTACTTC. Translated, it gives CASSVGDRAKNIQYF.

This clone was counted between two and nine times. The V and J genes are TRBV28 and TRBJ2-1; 13 bases align to TRBD2. The V gene end was trimmed by 6 bases and the J gene end by 4 bases; junction bases not matched to a gene: 6. CDR1 is MDHEN and CDR2 is SYDVKM in the germline V gene. The CDR3 loop spans 16 amino acids. This CDR3 reads CASSPAGLAGYNEQFF. The CDR3, as DNA: TGTGCCAGCAGCCCCGCGGGACTAGCGGGATACAATGAGCAGTTCTTC. The full variable domain, in which reference TRBV28 and TRBJ2-1 provide the parts outside the CDR3, is DVKVTQSSRYLVKRTGEKVFLECVQDMDHENMFWYRQDPGLGLRLIYFSYDVKMKEKGDIPEGYSVSREKKERFSLILESASTNQTSMYLCASSPAGLAGYNEQFFGPGTRLTVL.

The chain recombines TRBV19 with TRBJ2-5; the match to TRBD2 covers 13 bases. The length of the CDR3 is 19 residues. Germline V gives CDR1 LNHDA, CDR2 SQIVND (reference sequence). Germline trimming cut 5 bases from V and 0 bases from J; bases unmatched to any gene: 12. CDR3 region: CASSSPGTSGVSYQETQYF. The CDR3 DNA reads TGTGCCAGTAGTTCTCCGGGGACTAGCGGGGTATCATACCAAGAGACCCAGTACTTC.

The genes are TRBV27 and TRBJ2-7; TRBD1 aligns across 7 bases. Germline V gene sequence: CDR1 MNHEY, CDR2 SMNVEV (reference sequence). V shed 6 bases and J 3 bases; nucleotides not matched to a gene: 14. The CDR3 covers 16 residues. Written as DNA, the CDR3 is TGTGCCAGCAGACGAAGGGCCGACAGGGCGGTCTACGAGCAGTACTTC. Translated: CASRRRADRAVYEQYF.

The rearrangement joins TRBV7-3 to TRBJ2-3, with a possible D match to TRBD2 (5 bases). CDR1 is SGHTA, CDR2 FQGTGA, per germline. CDR3 length equals 15 residues. The V end was cut by 2 bases, the J end by 5 bases, with 14 bases between. The CDR3 nucleotides are TGTGCCAGCAGCTTACGAGAGGGCCGGTTAGATACGCAGTATTTT. It codes for CASSLREGRLDTQYF.

This sequence joins TRBV7-9 and TRBJ2-5; weak D call: TRBD1 (6 bases). CDR3 length equals 13 residues. Germline lookup yields CDR1 SEHNR and CDR2 FQNEAQ (reference sequence). Trimming took 5 bases from V and 2 from J, leaving 9 bases between them. CDR3 in DNA: TGTGCCAGCAGCAGGACAGCTCAAGAGACCCAGTACTTC. Translation gives CASSRTAQETQYF.

The CDR3 DNA sequence: TGTGCCATCAGTGAGTGGGGGGGGAAGAACACTGAAGCTTTCTTT. Its translation: CAISEWGGKNTEAFF. The gene calls are TRBV10-3 and TRBJ1-1; possible D gene TRBD1, 5 bases. The V gene's germline CDR1 is ENHRY and CDR2 SYGVKD. The CDR3 consists of 15 residues. Trimming removed 1 base from V and 1 base from J, with 10 bases in between.

This clone was counted a few times. This sequence joins TRBV6-5 and TRBJ2-7; D remains ambiguous. Germline CDR1 reads MNHEY; CDR2 reads SVGAGI. CDR3 length: 14 amino acids. With 4 bases removed from V and 6 bases from J, the gap between germline ends came to 16 bases. CDR3 protein: CASSLSSGRTEQYF. The CDR3 region has the DNA TGTGCCAGCAGTTTGTCATCTGGAAGGACCGAGCAGTACTTC.

The V and J genes are TRBV6-4 and TRBJ2-3; a possible D gene is TRBD2 (6 bases). V lost 3 bases to trimming and J lost 1 base, with 8 bases between them. In germline, CDR1 is MRHNA, CDR2 SNTAGT. CDR3 size: 14 residues. CDR3 nucleotides: TGTGCCAGCAGTGAGGCTAGCGGCACAGATACGCAGTATTTT. Protein product: CASSEASGTDTQYF.

The chain carries TRBV6-4 and TRBJ2-1, with D possibly TRBD2 on 5 matching bases. This CDR3 is 15 amino acids long. V was pared by 5 bases and J by 0 bases, with 11 bases between. CDR1 MRHNA and CDR2 SNTAGT come from the germline V gene. CDR3 coding DNA: TGTGCCAGCAGTAATGGGGAGAGCTCCTACAATGAGCAGTTCTTC. It translates to CASSNGESSYNEQFF.

As concerns this clone: This CDR3 is also generated by other DNA sequences in the sample. This chain links TRBV9 with TRBJ2-6; D may match TRBD1 or TRBD2 (6 bases each). The V end was cut by 0 bases, the J end by 2 bases, with 15 bases between. This CDR3 has 18 amino acids. Per germline, CDR1 SGDLS and CDR2 YYNGEE. The CDR3 loop is CASSVASGANTGANVLTF. The CDR3 nucleotides are TGTGCCAGCAGCGTAGCCTCGGGGGCTAATACTGGGGCCAACGTCCTGACTTTC.

This clone was recorded a few times. The rearrangement uses TRBV7-2 and TRBJ2-1; the D is unclear. Germline loops: CDR1 SGHTA, CDR2 FQGNSA. V dropped 5 bases and J dropped 10 bases, with 3 bases sitting between them. This CDR3 is built from 9 residues. The CDR3 region is CASSPEQFF. Here the CDR3 DNA reads TGTGCCAGCAGCCCCGAGCAGTTCTTC.

This sequence joins TRBV4-3 and TRBJ2-3, with 10 bases matching TRBD2. In germline, CDR1 is LGHNA, CDR2 YSLEER. The CDR3 sequence is 16 residues long. The V and J ends lost 2 bases and 2 bases, in that order; junction bases with no gene match: 4. This CDR3 is CASSQRLAGTTDTQYF. As DNA, the CDR3 is TGCGCCAGCAGCCAAAGACTAGCGGGCACCACAGATACGCAGTATTTT.

This clone was counted between two and nine times. This sequence joins TRBV14 and TRBJ2-1; 7 bases agree with TRBD2. V was clipped by 4 bases and J by 0 bases; unmatched bases: 6. This CDR3 is built from 16 residues. Germline lookup yields CDR1 SGHDN and CDR2 FVKESK. The CDR3 protein is CASSRRDYYSYNEQFF. CDR3 nucleotide sequence: TGTGCCAGCAGCCGTCGGGACTACTACTCCTACAATGAGCAGTTCTTC.

A few counts support this clone. V gene TRBV2 combines with J gene TRBJ1-2, with TRBD1 as a possible D gene (5 bases). There are 14 residues in the CDR3. Trimming removed 4 bases at V and 3 bases at J, with 12 bases between. CDR1 is SNHLY and CDR2 is FYNNEI in the germline V gene. CDR3 loop: CASSAGPTYYGYTF. Written as DNA, the CDR3 is TGTGCCAGCAGTGCGGGACCGACCTACTATGGCTACACCTTC.